A single sample gave rise to the 27 T cell receptor beta chains below, sequenced in a study of shared clonotypes between healthy human individuals. Profiling relied on immunoSEQ multiplex PCR, and the TCRdb table lists in-frame clones only, not all of them. The data hold around 1 million clones, with over 75% observed a single time. The sequenced sample consisted of memory CD4+ T cells sorted from blood. As for subset: CD45RA-negative fraction. Source of these receptors: a man younger than 35 in good health.

This clone was seen only once. The chain is built from TRBV29-1 and TRBJ2-5; no reliable D call. Trimming stripped 4 bases from V and 5 bases from J, with 11 bases between. Germline assignment: CDR1 SQVTM and CDR2 ANQGSEA. CDR3 length equals 12 residues. The CDR3 nucleotides read TGCAGCGTTGGACACGTACGGGAGACCCAGTACTTC. Residues: CSVGHVRETQYF.

This chain links TRBV7-2 with TRBJ2-4; tentatively, D is TRBD2 (6 bases). The CDR3 spans 11 residues. Trimming cost V 4 bases and J 11 bases, with 9 bases left between them. CDR1 SGHTA and CDR2 FQGNSA come from the germline V gene. DNA of the CDR3: TGTGCCAGCAGCTCCGGGGGTTTTCAGTACTTC. Amino acid sequence: CASSSGGFQYF.

The sample holds many counts of this clone. This sequence joins TRBV19 and TRBJ1-5; 8 bases are a match to TRBD1. The trim removed 10 bases at V and 9 bases at J, leaving 17 bases unmatched. CDR1 is LNHDA, CDR2 SQIVND, per germline (reference sequence). CDR3 length equals 15 residues. The CDR3 region has the DNA TGTGCCACCAAGGACAGGGTTTTGGCGACTTCGCCCCAGCATTTT. It is translated as CATKDRVLATSPQHF.

This clone showed up just once. This rearrangement joins TRBV10-2 to TRBJ1-2; tentative D call: TRBD1 (5 bases). Germline-derived CDR1 and CDR2 are WSHSY and SAAADI. The V end was cut by 3 bases, the J end by 8 bases, with 13 bases between. The CDR3 sequence is 13 residues long. This CDR3 reads CASSEGVPLGYTF. The CDR3, as DNA: TGCGCCAGCAGTGAAGGGGTACCCCTCGGCTACACCTTC.

This clone turned up a few times. The chain uses TRBV10-3 and TRBJ1-2; D is uncertain. This CDR3 is built from 13 residues. Deletions cut 6 bases from V and 8 bases from J, with 16 bases between. Germline CDR1 ENHRY, CDR2 SYGVKD. CDR3 amino acids: CAISEDLNGGYTF. CDR3 nucleotides: TGTGCCATCAGCGAGGACCTGAATGGGGGCTACACCTTC.

The rearrangement uses TRBV7-9 and TRBJ2-2, with D possibly being TRBD2 (5 bases). From germline, CDR1 is SEHNR and CDR2 FQNEAQ (reference sequence). Trimming removed 3 bases from V and 4 bases from J, with 9 bases in between. CDR3 length: 14 residues. CDR3 bases: TGTGCCAGCAGCTTCGAGGGTCTCACCGGGGAGCTGTTTTTT. It specifies CASSFEGLTGELFF.

V usage is TRBV9 and J usage is TRBJ2-5, with D uncertain. The CDR3 has 14 residues. Germline CDR1 and CDR2: SGDLS and YYNGEE. Trimming removed 3 bases from V and 4 bases from J, with 13 bases in between. The DNA for the CDR3 is TGTGCCAGCAGCGCTACAATTGGGCGAGAGACCCAGTACTTC. Its protein is CASSATIGRETQYF.

The rearrangement links TRBV27 to TRBJ2-7; 11 nucleotides align to TRBD2. This CDR3 is 15 amino acids long. Trimming removed 10 bases from V and 0 bases from J; junction bases left unmatched: 8. Germline V gene lookup returns CDR1 MNHEY and CDR2 SMNVEV (reference sequence). The CDR3 sequence is CATRGLAAFSYEQYF. In DNA, the CDR3 is TGTGCCACCAGGGGACTAGCGGCCTTCTCCTACGAGCAGTACTTC.

The sample holds many counts of this clone. The V gene is TRBV7-8, the J gene TRBJ2-7, with 11 bases matching TRBD2. Germline trimming cut 1 base from V and 6 bases from J; bases unmatched to any gene: 5. This CDR3 is built from 15 residues. CDR1 and CDR2 from the germline V gene are SGHVS and FQNEAQ. Written as DNA, the CDR3 is TGTGCCAGCAGCTTAGAACTAGCGGGAGTATCCGAGCAGTACTTC. It is translated as CASSLELAGVSEQYF.

This clone has just one count. The genes are TRBV10-1 and TRBJ2-1; 7 positions match TRBD2. Germline CDR1 is WNHNN and CDR2 is SYGVQD (reference sequence). The CDR3 is made up of 16 amino acids. Trimming removed 6 bases from V and 8 bases from J; junction bases left unmatched: 16. CDR3: CASRTERAGRRDEQFF. CDR3 nucleotide sequence: TGCGCCAGCAGAACAGAAAGAGCGGGAAGAAGAGATGAGCAGTTCTTC.

About this clone: A much more abundant neighbour one base away suggests this may be a read error. Other nucleotide sequences from this sample produce the same CDR3. This sequence joins TRBV6-5 and TRBJ2-5; 9 bases agree with TRBD2. The CDR3 is made up of 13 amino acids. From germline, CDR1 is MNHEY and CDR2 SVGAGI. V shed 6 bases and J 4 bases; nucleotides not matched to a gene: 3. The CDR3, as DNA: TGTGCCAGCAGCCGGACTAGCGTAGAGACCCAGTACTTC. Translating it yields CASSRTSVETQYF.

The chain recombines TRBV30 with TRBJ1-2, with a tentative D call TRBD1 (6 bases). The CDR3 runs to 13 residues. Trimming shortened V by 3 bases and J by 8 bases, and 16 bases separated the two germline ends. Germline V gives CDR1 GTSNPN, CDR2 SVGIG (reference sequence). CDR3 sequence reads: CAWSGTPRRGYTF. The CDR3 DNA reads TGTGCCTGGAGCGGGACACCCCGACGGGGCTACACCTTC.

As regards this clone: Given a much more abundant clone one base away, this may be a read error. V is TRBV11-2 and J is TRBJ2-2; no definite D call. Per germline, CDR1 SGHAT and CDR2 FQNNGV. The V gene lost 3 bases and the J gene lost 1 base, with 3 bases spanning the gap. This CDR3 spans 13 amino acids. The CDR3 DNA is TGTGCCAGCAGCTTCAAGAACACCGGGGAGCTGTTTTTT. Translated, it gives CASSFKNTGELFF. Looking up the rest from reference TRBV11-2 and TRBJ2-2 gives the full variable domain: EAGVAQSPRYKIIEKRQSVAFWCNPISGHATLYWYQQILGQGPKLLIQFQNNGVVDDSQLPKDRFSAERLKGVDSTLKIQPAKLEDSAVYLCASSFKNTGELFFGEGSRLTVL.

The chain couples TRBV10-3 to TRBJ2-3; tentatively, D is TRBD2 (6 bases). There are 13 residues in the CDR3. Germline CDR1 and CDR2: ENHRY and SYGVKD. V was shortened by 9 bases and J by 0 bases, with 10 bases between the two germline ends. CDR3 bases: TGTGCCATTCGGGGGATTAGCACAGATACGCAGTATTTT. This codes for CAIRGISTDTQYF.

The chain is built from TRBV6-6 and TRBJ2-5; D uncertain. This CDR3 has 14 amino acids. The germline V gene encodes CDR1 MNHNY and CDR2 SVGAGI (reference sequence). V was shortened by 7 bases and J by 4 bases, with 16 bases between the two germline ends. The chain's CDR3 is CASTLISGGETQYF. The CDR3 DNA sequence: TGTGCCAGCACCTTGATCAGTGGCGGAGAGACCCAGTACTTC.

The rearrangement links TRBV11-2 to TRBJ1-4; D may be TRBD1 (6 bases). In germline, CDR1 is SGHAT, CDR2 FQNNGV. The CDR3 has 15 residues. The ends were cut back, 5 bases at V and 2 bases at J, with 12 bases in the middle. CDR3 amino acids: CASSLHRVTNEKLFF. The DNA of the CDR3 is TGTGCCAGCAGCCTGCACAGGGTTACTAATGAAAAACTGTTTTTT.

The V call is TRBV5-1, the J call TRBJ1-2; D is possibly TRBD1 (6 bases). This CDR3 contains 17 residues. With 0 bases removed from V and 5 bases from J, the gap between germline ends came to 20 bases. Germline CDR1 is SGHRS and CDR2 is YFSETQ. CDR3 in amino acids: CASSLEPQGRSGYGYTF. CDR3 in DNA: TGCGCCAGCAGCTTGGAACCGCAGGGGAGGAGTGGGTATGGCTACACCTTC.

The rearrangement joins TRBV19 to TRBJ1-2; TRBD1 matches at 12 bases. The V gene's germline CDR1 is LNHDA and CDR2 SQIVND (reference sequence). J lost 0 bases, V lost 5 bases, and 7 bases had no gene match. The CDR3 is made up of 17 amino acids. CDR3 protein: CASSPPGTGGPNYGYTF. In nucleotides, the CDR3 is TGTGCCAGTAGTCCCCCCGGGACAGGGGGCCCTAACTATGGCTACACCTTC.

This clone was observed once. V gene TRBV9 combines with J gene TRBJ2-6; 8 nucleotides line up with TRBD1. V dropped 4 bases and J dropped 2; count of bases not matched to a gene: 5. CDR1 and CDR2 (germline): SGDLS, YYNGEE. The CDR3 is made up of 16 amino acids. The CDR3 coding sequence is TGTGCCAGCAGCACAGGACAGGGCCCTGGGGCCAACGTCCTGACTTTC. This sequence encodes CASSTGQGPGANVLTF.

The rearrangement uses TRBV7-9 and TRBJ1-3; D is uncertain. V gave up 1 base and J gave up 9 bases, with 4 bases separating them. CDR1 and CDR2 from the germline V gene are SEHNR and FQNEAQ (reference sequence). The CDR3 covers 11 residues. This CDR3 reads CASSLVGTIYF. As DNA, the CDR3 is TGTGCCAGCAGCTTAGTCGGCACCATATATTTT.

As regards this clone: At one end, the junction sequence differs from germline, possibly due to a read error. The chain employs TRBV6-1 and TRBJ1-4; D call uncertain. This CDR3 comprises 11 residues. Germline CDR1 MNHNS, CDR2 SASEGT. The CDR3 spells CASSEFGQIIF. The CDR3 region has the DNA TGTGCCAGCAGTGAATTTGGGCAGATAATTTTT.

V usage is TRBV5-1 and J usage is TRBJ2-5; TRBD2 aligns across 7 bases. The CDR3 runs to 14 residues. The germline V gene encodes CDR1 SGHRS and CDR2 YFSETQ. V was pared by 6 bases and J by 3 bases, with 8 bases of the junction left unmatched. CDR3 protein: CASKPGLMEETQYF. The CDR3 nucleotides are TGCGCCAGCAAGCCGGGACTAATGGAAGAGACCCAGTACTTC.

This clone came up a few times. The chain couples TRBV5-4 to TRBJ2-7; 8 bases align to TRBD1. The J segment lost 1 base and the V segment lost 4 bases, leaving 7 bases of the junction unmatched. Per germline, CDR1 SGHNT and CDR2 YYREEE (reference sequence). The CDR3 is made up of 15 amino acids. CDR3 bases: TGTGCCAGCAGCCGTGGACAGGGCGGATCCTACGAGCAGTACTTC. It yields the protein CASSRGQGGSYEQYF.

The rearrangement links TRBV5-1 to TRBJ2-5; 7 bases align to TRBD1. This CDR3 has 16 residues. The germline V gene has CDR1 SGHRS and CDR2 YFSETQ. J lost 2 bases, V lost 4 bases, and 11 bases had no gene match. The DNA for the CDR3 is TGCGCCAGCAGCCCCTTACCGACAGGGCTACAAGAGACCCAGTACTTC. Its translation: CASSPLPTGLQETQYF.

The V call is TRBV19, the J call TRBJ2-1; the match to TRBD1 covers 7 bases. The germline V gene has CDR1 LNHDA and CDR2 SQIVND (reference sequence). The V and J ends lost 2 bases and 1 base, in that order; junction bases with no gene match: 11. The CDR3 extends over 18 amino acids. CDR3 nucleotides: TGTGCCAGTAGTATAATCCCGGGACAGAGAATTTCCTACAATGAGCAGTTCTTC. It is translated as CASSIIPGQRISYNEQFF.

The chain joins TRBV30 to TRBJ2-1; 7 bases are a match to TRBD2. Germline loops: CDR1 GTSNPN, CDR2 SVGIG (reference sequence). The V and J ends lost 0 bases and 3 bases, in that order; junction bases with no gene match: 5. CDR3 length equals 15 residues. The CDR3 sequence: CAWSVTSVHYNEQFF. In DNA form, the CDR3 reads TGTGCCTGGAGTGTTACTAGCGTCCACTACAATGAGCAGTTCTTC. The complete variable domain, with remaining parts taken from reference TRBV30 and TRBJ2-1, reads SQTIHQWPATLVQPVGSPLSLECTVEGTSNPNLYWYRQAAGRGLQLLFYSVGIGQISSEVPQNLSASRPQDRQFILSSKKLLLSDSGFYLCAWSVTSVHYNEQFFGPGTRLTVL.

The chain links TRBV13 to TRBJ2-3, with D maybe TRBD2 (6 bases). Germline-derived CDR1 and CDR2 are PRHDT and FYEKMQ (reference sequence). Trimming took 6 bases from V and 0 from J, leaving 19 bases between them. CDR3 length equals 17 residues. Here the CDR3 DNA reads TGTGCCAGCAGGAGGGTAGCGGCACGCTTTAGCACAGATACGCAGTATTTT. Protein sequence: CASRRVAARFSTDTQYF.